The clone carrying this T cell receptor (beta chain) turned up a few times. Its antigen is still unknown. This entry is derived from a study of cytotoxic CD8 clonotypes in ibrutinib-treated CLL. Study in general: Overall, roughly 25 responses were partial and 2 complete; following median roughly 62 months, roughly 15 patients stayed remitted and about 12 progressed. The taking of response samples occurred after a median approximately twelve months of treatment, with a range of 6 to 36.

Regarding the study as a whole: Samples from sustained-remission and progressing patients were taken at different times. Rising at ibrutinib response, clonality subsequently fell back toward baseline at progression.

TCRdb's table, derived via immunoSEQ multiplex PCR, lists solely in-frame clones and lacks some. Of under 150,000 clones listed, about 84% are singletons. The length of the CDR3 is 14 residues. In germline, CDR1 is ENHRY, CDR2 SYGVKD. V lost 6 bases and J lost 3, with 11 bases in between. This clonotype was obtained from a human donor with chronic lymphocytic leukemia. The specimen was PBMCs, collected after 36 months of ibrutinib treatment. The chain has TRBV10-3 and TRBJ2-2, with unresolved D. This chain's CDR3 is CAISKTVYTGELFF. The CDR3 DNA is TGTGCCATCAGCAAGACTGTATACACCGGGGAGCTGTTTTTT.